Following are 25 T cell receptor beta chains from one sample sequenced in a study of shared clonotypes between healthy human individuals (dated by TCRdb to 2018 to 2021). Library preparation used the immunoSEQ multiplex PCR assay. In TCRdb, the immuneACCESS table is reduced to in-frame sequences with V and J assigned. These tables do not hold every clone; where another copy was compared, an unresolved V gene accounts for under half, and the others remain unexplained. Recorded for this sample are roughly 2 million clones; roughly 95% of them occurred a single time. The ten biggest clones cover approximately 0.13% of the sample. Material for sequencing was naive CD4+ T cells sorted from blood. The intended sense of this specimen's cell subset or site label: CD45RA+ positively selected. All receptors come from a man between 18 and 29 years old in good health.

The chain links TRBV7-8 to TRBJ1-6; the D is unclear. Germline CDR1 is SGHVS and CDR2 is FQNEAQ. This CDR3 region has 13 residues. Deletions cut 6 bases from V and 10 bases from J, with 13 bases between. The CDR3 is CASRSGEGSPLHF. The CDR3 DNA sequence: TGTGCCAGCAGAAGCGGGGAAGGCTCACCCCTCCACTTT.

The chain carries TRBV9 and TRBJ1-4; TRBD1 is a possible D gene (5 bases). This CDR3 spans 15 amino acids. Per germline, CDR1 SGDLS and CDR2 YYNGEE. V lost 4 bases and J 5 bases, leaving 15 bases between the germline ends. CDR3 sequence (DNA): TGTGCCAGCAGCCCCCGGGAGGGGCTAAATGAAAAACTGTTTTTT. Amino acid sequence: CASSPREGLNEKLFF. Supplemented by reference TRBV9 and TRBJ1-4, the full variable domain reads DSGVTQTPKHLITATGQRVTLRCSPRSGDLSVYWYQQSLDQGLQFLIQYYNGEERAKGNILERFSAQQFPDLHSELNLSSLELGDSALYFCASSPREGLNEKLFFGSGTQLSVL.

The V and J genes are TRBV5-1 and TRBJ1-6; D gene unclear. The CDR3 sequence is 15 residues long. V lost 0 bases to trimming and J lost 7 bases, with 11 bases between them. Germline CDR1 reads SGHRS; CDR2 reads YFSETQ. CDR3 in DNA: TGCGCCAGCAGCTTGGGGGTGGGCACCAATTCACCCCTCCACTTT. Its translation: CASSLGVGTNSPLHF.

The rearrangement joins TRBV30 to TRBJ2-7; D not resolved. CDR3 size: 14 residues. The V and J ends lost 0 bases and 0 bases respectively, with 9 bases between them. The germline gives CDR1 GTSNPN, CDR2 SVGIG (reference sequence). The CDR3 nucleotides read TGTGCCTGGAGTGTCAGAGGCCACTCCTACGAGCAGTACTTC. Protein sequence: CAWSVRGHSYEQYF. The full variable domain, rest sourced from reference TRBV30 and TRBJ2-7, is SQTIHQWPATLVQPVGSPLSLECTVEGTSNPNLYWYRQAAGRGLQLLFYSVGIGQISSEVPQNLSASRPQDRQFILSSKKLLLSDSGFYLCAWSVRGHSYEQYFGPGTRLTVT.

This clone was seen a single time. The sample contains more than one DNA sequence encoding this CDR3. This chain's CDR3 is CASSSNYEQYF. DNA of the CDR3: TGTGCCAGCAGTTCCAACTACGAGCAGTACTTC. This chain connects TRBV7-9 to TRBJ2-7, with no clear D. Trimming removed 6 bases at V and 3 bases at J, with 6 bases between. Germline V lookup: CDR1 SEHNR, CDR2 FQNEAQ (reference sequence). The CDR3 consists of 11 residues.

A few counts support this clone. This sequence joins TRBV18 and TRBJ1-2, with a possible D match to TRBD1 (5 bases). The CDR3 spans 14 residues. Germline loops: CDR1 KGHSH, CDR2 LQKENI. The V end was cut by 6 bases, the J end by 0 bases, with 11 bases between. CDR3 in amino acids: CASSGDSPNYGYTF. In nucleotides, the CDR3 is TGTGCCAGCTCGGGAGACAGCCCTAACTATGGCTACACCTTC.

The chain uses TRBV29-1 and TRBJ2-1, with 12 bases aligning to TRBD2. V trimming: 4 bases; J trimming: 9 bases; junction bases outside the gene matches: 10. This CDR3 has 15 residues. Germline V gene sequence: CDR1 SQVTM, CDR2 ANQGSEA. The CDR3 here is CSVVSGTSGSAEQFF. Here the CDR3 DNA reads TGCAGCGTTGTCTCTGGGACTAGCGGGTCTGCTGAGCAGTTCTTC.

V and J are TRBV5-4 and TRBJ2-1; D not certain. CDR1 and CDR2 (germline): SGHNT, YYREEE (reference sequence). This CDR3 is 11 amino acids long. Trimming shortened V by 5 bases and J by 7 bases, and 7 bases separated the two germline ends. For the CDR3, the DNA is TGTGCCAGCAGTAAAGTTAATGAGCAGTTCTTC. Protein product: CASSKVNEQFF.

In nucleotides, the CDR3 is TGCGCCAGCAGCCAGTCTCTAGCGGCACGCACAGATACGCAGTATTTT. It codes for CASSQSLAARTDTQYF. The chain has TRBV4-1 and TRBJ2-3; 7 bases are a match to TRBD2. CDR1 is MGHRA, CDR2 YSYEKL, per germline. V lost 3 bases, J lost 1 base, and 7 bases stayed unmatched. This CDR3 comprises 16 residues.

The V gene is TRBV7-9, the J gene TRBJ2-7; TRBD1 agrees at 9 bases. The germline V gene has CDR1 SEHNR and CDR2 FQNEAQ (reference sequence). After removal of 5 bases from V and 3 bases from J, the junction contained 8 bases not matched to a gene. CDR3 length: 15 residues. CDR3 sequence reads: CASSARGQGFYEQYF. In nucleotides, the CDR3 is TGTGCCAGCAGCGCCAGGGGACAGGGTTTCTACGAGCAGTACTTC.

This chain uses TRBV11-2 with TRBJ2-1; 7 nucleotides agree with TRBD1. Germline loops: CDR1 SGHAT, CDR2 FQNNGV. The CDR3 is 14 amino acids. The CDR3 DNA follows: TGTGCGACAGGGTCCGGGGCCTCCTACAATGAGCAGTTCTTC. This gives the protein CATGSGASYNEQFF.

In this sample, this clone turned up once. The chain couples TRBV19 to TRBJ2-3; TRBD2 agrees at 8 bases. Germline V CDR1 and CDR2: LNHDA, SQIVND (reference sequence). V was pared by 5 bases and J by 3 bases, with 10 bases of the junction left unmatched. CDR3 size: 16 residues. This CDR3 is CASSSQAGVSTDTQYF. In nucleotides, the CDR3 is TGTGCCAGTAGTTCCCAAGCGGGGGTGTCGACAGATACGCAGTATTTT.

This clone has a single count. The CDR3: CASSQAPAGLSYEQYF. The DNA for the CDR3 is TGCGCCAGCAGCCAAGCTCCGGCGGGGCTCTCCTACGAGCAGTACTTC. This chain joins TRBV4-1 and TRBJ2-7; D perhaps matches TRBD2 (6 bases). Trimming cost V 1 base and J 0 bases, with 13 bases left between them. Germline lookup yields CDR1 MGHRA and CDR2 YSYEKL. The CDR3 covers 16 residues.

CDR3 sequence (DNA): TGTGCCAGCAGTTTAGGGAATTCGGCCTCCTACGAGCAGTACTTC. Translation gives CASSLGNSASYEQYF. This chain connects TRBV27 to TRBJ2-7; D gene ambiguous. The germline V gene has CDR1 MNHEY and CDR2 SMNVEV (reference sequence). The CDR3 spans 15 residues. Trimming pared 2 bases from V and 0 bases from J, leaving 11 bases between.

The J gene is TRBJ1-1, the V gene TRBV4-1, with a weak D call TRBD1 (6 bases). V dropped 1 base and J dropped 1 base, with 13 bases sitting between them. The CDR3 runs 16 residues. The V gene's germline CDR1 is MGHRA and CDR2 YSYEKL. The chain's CDR3 is CASSQGLQGRNTEAFF. The DNA for the CDR3 is TGCGCCAGCAGCCAAGGATTACAGGGTAGGAACACTGAAGCTTTCTTT.

DNA for the CDR3: TGTGCCAGCAGCGTAGCCCCAGGGACAGGGTACGAGCAGTACTTC. Protein product: CASSVAPGTGYEQYF. The genes are TRBV9 and TRBJ2-7; 9 bases match TRBD1. Looked up from germline, CDR1 is SGDLS and CDR2 is YYNGEE. J gave up 4 bases and V 0 bases, and 5 bases lay outside the gene matches. The CDR3 is 15 residues long.

This chain joins TRBV15 and TRBJ2-3; a weak D match, TRBD2 (6 bases). V lost 0 bases to trimming and J lost 4 bases, with 14 bases between them. The length of the CDR3 is 16 residues. The germline V gene has CDR1 LNHNV and CDR2 YYDKDF (reference sequence). The CDR3 bases are TGTGCCACCAGCAGAGATTGGAGGGAGGTGGCAGATACGCAGTATTTT. This translates into CATSRDWREVADTQYF.

This clone showed up just once. The V gene is TRBV6-1, the J gene TRBJ1-4; D is uncertain. CDR1 is MNHNS and CDR2 is SASEGT in the germline V gene. The CDR3 covers 15 residues. Trimming cost V 1 base and J 5 bases, with 11 bases left between them. The CDR3 DNA reads TGTGCCAGCAGTGAAGGAGCTATCGGGAATGAAAAACTGTTTTTT. Protein product: CASSEGAIGNEKLFF.

As for this clone: The sample holds other DNA sequences that translate to the same CDR3. The rearrangement uses TRBV27 and TRBJ2-7, with D unresolved. Trimming took off 4 bases at V and 4 bases at J, with 2 bases between the two ends. Germline V gives CDR1 MNHEY, CDR2 SMNVEV (reference sequence). The CDR3 totals 10 residues. DNA for the CDR3: TGTGCCAGCAGTTCGTACGAGCAGTACTTC. Protein: CASSSYEQYF.

V gene TRBV5-1 combines with J gene TRBJ1-1, with TRBD1 matching over 8 bases. Trimming cost V 10 bases and J 4 bases; bases outside gene matches: 12. Germline CDR1 is SGHRS and CDR2 is YFSETQ. This CDR3 region has 14 residues. CDR3 protein: CACHRGASGTEAFF. CDR3 DNA: TGCGCCTGCCACAGGGGGGCCTCCGGCACTGAAGCTTTCTTT. The full variable domain, completed using reference TRBV5-1 and TRBJ1-1, is KAGVTQTPRYLIKTRGQQVTLSCSPISGHRSVSWYQQTPGQGLQFLFEYFSETQRNKGNFPGRFSGRQFSNSRSEMNVSTLELGDSALYLCACHRGASGTEAFFGQGTRLTVV.

The chain couples TRBV4-3 to TRBJ2-1; D may be TRBD2 (5 bases). CDR3 length: 15 residues. Germline loops: CDR1 LGHNA, CDR2 YSLEER. The V end lost 7 bases, the J end lost 7 bases, and 20 bases lay between the germline ends. The CDR3 here is CASTQEFSTGNEQFF. The CDR3 DNA follows: TGCGCCAGCACCCAGGAGTTCTCGACGGGGAATGAGCAGTTCTTC.

This clone showed up just once. V gene TRBV6-6 combines with J gene TRBJ2-5; TRBD1 matches 8 bases. Losses at the gene ends were 6 bases for V and 1 base for J; bases not matched to a gene: 10. Germline CDR1 and CDR2: MNHNY and SVGAGI (reference sequence). This CDR3 comprises 16 residues. The CDR3 nucleotides read TGTGCCAGCAGCGATCCGGGACAGGCCCGCCAAGAGACCCAGTACTTC. Translating it yields CASSDPGQARQETQYF.

The gene calls are TRBV5-1 and TRBJ1-6; 8 nucleotides line up with TRBD1. This CDR3 contains 15 residues. The germline V gene encodes CDR1 SGHRS and CDR2 YFSETQ. With V trimmed by 3 bases and J by 5 bases, 4 bases remained unmatched. The chain's CDR3 is CASSWDRWDNSPLHF. In DNA, the CDR3 is TGCGCCAGCAGCTGGGACAGGTGGGATAATTCACCCCTCCACTTT.

On this clone: The same CDR3 is also encoded by other DNA sequences in this sample. The chain has TRBV14 and TRBJ2-7; 7 bases fit TRBD2. CDR3 length equals 14 residues. The V gene end was trimmed by 4 bases and the J gene end by 2 bases; junction bases not matched to a gene: 5. CDR1 and CDR2 (germline): SGHDN, FVKESK. CDR3 bases: TGTGCCAGCAGCCGCGAGCGGGGTCCCTACGAGCAGTACTTC. Protein product: CASSRERGPYEQYF.

The chain is built from TRBV6-5 and TRBJ2-7, with D possibly TRBD2 on 5 matching bases. The CDR3 runs to 13 residues. Looked up from germline, CDR1 is MNHEY and CDR2 is SVGAGI. V was trimmed by 8 bases and J by 9 bases, leaving 20 bases between them. CDR3 sequence: CASARTAAAGQYF. The CDR3 bases are TGTGCCAGCGCCCGGACTGCGGCCGCCGGGCAGTACTTC.